The present T cell receptor (beta chain) was sequenced within a study of T cell responses to AZD1222 COVID-19 vaccine. Overall study findings and caveats: With two AZD1222 doses given, Spike-specific TCR breadth and depth both rose.

This clone was observed a few times. Antigen unknown. Looked up from germline, CDR1 is SGHTA and CDR2 is FQGNSA. The CDR3 covers 14 residues. Trimming took 5 bases from V and 1 from J, leaving 8 bases between them. Generated by immunoSEQ multiplex PCR, the TCRdb table keeps only in-frame clones and is missing some. The sample records 90,000 or so clones, roughly 90% being singletons. The sequence derives from an adult in good health. The chain joins TRBV7-2 to TRBJ1-4, with a weak D call TRBD1 (5 bases). The sequences come from peripheral blood, collected on day 0 of AZD1222 vaccination. This chain's CDR3 is CASSPGGTNEKLFF. The CDR3 DNA sequence: TGTGCCAGCAGCCCGGGGGGAACTAATGAAAAACTGTTTTTT.